These T cell receptor beta chains were read from a single sample in a study of OX40 agonist ivuxolimab in advanced cancers. Measured with immunoSEQ multiplex PCR; TCRdb has only the in-frame clones, and not every one. The sample gives roughly 11,000 clones, around 76% of which show up once; roughly 29% is in the top ten. This specimen consisted of CD4+ or CD8+ T cells sorted from blood, obtained in a trial of the OX40 agonist ivuxolimab. Source of these receptors: an adult with an advanced solid tumor such as melanoma, head and neck, liver or kidney cancer. The CDR3 runs from the conserved cysteine through the conserved F or W. The D gene is left open where the match is weak. Clone size, where shown, is once, few, many, or a class for clones that have expanded.

>NA|NA|TRBV27|TRBJ1-4
TGTGCCAGCAGTCCTTGGAACCGAGGGGCAGCTAATGAAAAACTGTTTTTT
CASSPWNRGAANEKLFF
>NA|TRBD2|TRBV2|TRBJ2-7
TGTGCCAGCAGTGATGTCCTAGCGGGGGACTACGAGCAGTACTTC
CASSDVLAGDYEQYF
>NA|TRBD1|TRBV19|TRBJ2-1
TGTGCCAGTAGTATCCCGACAGGGAGCTCCTACAATGAGCAGTTCTTC
CASSIPTGSSYNEQFF
>NA|NA|TRBV4-1|TRBJ2-1
TGCGCCAGCAGCCAAGAAGCGGCCGCATTCAATGAGCAGTTCTTC
CASSQEAAAFNEQFF
>NA|NA|TRBV7-2|TRBJ1-1
TGTGCCAGCAGCGTAAATGGCGGCACTGAAGCTTTCTTT
CASSVNGGTEAFF
>NA|TRBD2|TRBV2|TRBJ2-7
TGTGCCAGCACCGCCCGTTTTATGTCTAGCGGTATCTACGAGCAGTACTTC
CASTARFMSSGIYEQYF
>NA|NA|TRBV29-1|TRBJ2-2
TGCAGCCCAGGATCAGAGATGAACACCGGGGAGCTGTTTTTT
CSPGSEMNTGELFF
>NA|TRBD2|TRBV13|TRBJ2-7
TGTGCCAGCAGCTTTACTAGCGCTCACGAGCAGTACTTC
CASSFTSAHEQYF
>NA|NA|TRBV28|TRBJ1-2
TGTGCCAGCAGTTTCGGGGACACATCTAACTATGGCTACACCTTC
CASSFGDTSNYGYTF
>NA|NA|TRBV6-5|TRBJ2-7
TGTGCCAGCAGTCTTACAGGGTACGAGCAGTACTTC
CASSLTGYEQYF
>few|NA|TRBV5-4|TRBJ2-7
TGTGCCAGCAGCTCCAGGGGGGTTCCCTACGAGCAGTACTTC
CASSSRGVPYEQYF
>NA|NA|TRBV6-1|TRBJ2-7
TGTGCCAGCAGTGAATGGGGGGACTCACTGGGCTTCGAGCAGTACTTC
CASSEWGDSLGFEQYF
>few|NA|TRBV5-1|TRBJ2-1
TGCGCCAGCAGGAGACGAGATTCCTACAATGAGCAGTTCTTC
CASRRRDSYNEQFF
>once|TRBD1|TRBV9|TRBJ1-1
TGTGCCAGCACCGGACAGGGTAGGACTGAAGCTTTCTTT
CASTGQGRTEAFF
>NA|NA|TRBV28|TRBJ1-3
TGTGCCAGCAGAGGTGGAGGGGCGGCGAGTGATAGAAACACCATATATTTT
CASRGGGAASDRNTIYF
>NA|NA|TRBV27|TRBJ1-6
TGTGCCAGCGCACTCCGGGCCCAGGGGAATTCACCCCTCCACTTT
CASALRAQGNSPLHF
>NA|NA|TRBV7-2|TRBJ1-3
TGTGCCAGCAGCTCGTACCACAGGGCCGTAGGAAACACCATATATTTT
CASSSYHRAVGNTIYF
>NA|TRBD2|TRBV29-1|TRBJ2-1
TGCAGCGTTGACGATCCGGGACTAGCGGGAGTGGGTGAGCAGTTCTTC
CSVDDPGLAGVGEQFF
>NA|TRBD2|TRBV7-9|TRBJ2-5
TGTGCCAGCACTCCCCAGAGTAGCGGGAGGAGGATTGAGACCCAGTACTTC
CASTPQSSGRRIETQYF
>NA|NA|TRBV11-2|TRBJ2-7
TGTGCCAGCAGCTTAGTGGGAACCGAGCAGTACTTC
CASSLVGTEQYF
>few|NA|TRBV7-9|TRBJ2-1
TGCGCCAGCAGCCAAGAACTGAGCTCCTACAATGAGCAGTTCTTC
CASSQELSSYNEQFF
>NA|NA|TRBV7-8|TRBJ1-2
TGTGCCAGCGCGGAGGTGGGCCTGATGGGAGGGGACTATGGCTACACCTTC
CASAEVGLMGGDYGYTF
>NA|TRBD2|TRBV9|TRBJ2-3
TGTGCCAGCAGCGTTTCCGGGGGAGGGACAGATACGCAGTATTTT
CASSVSGGGTDTQYF
>NA|NA|TRBV27|TRBJ1-5
TGTGCCAGCCGTCCGGCAGGGAGCAATCAGCCCCAGCATTTT
CASRPAGSNQPQHF
>NA|TRBD1|TRBV5-6|TRBJ2-3
TGTGCCAGCAGCCCCTGGGGGACAGGGTACACAGATACGCAGTATTTT
CASSPWGTGYTDTQYF
>NA|NA|TRBV5-1|TRBJ1-3
TGCGCCAGCAGCTTGGAGCATTCTGGAAACACCATATATTTT
CASSLEHSGNTIYF
>NA|TRBD1|TRBV6-6|TRBJ1-4
TGTGCCAGCAGTTCCCGGGACAGGGCTGAAAAACTGTTTTTT
CASSSRDRAEKLFF
>few|NA|TRBV14|TRBJ2-5
TGTGCCAGCAGCCAAGGGAGGCAGGCTAAAGAGACCCAGTACTTC
CASSQGRQAKETQYF
>few|NA|TRBV21-1|TRBJ1-2
TGTGCCAGCAGCAAAGAAGGCCGCCGTTCTTATGGCTACACCTTC
CASSKEGRRSYGYTF
>medium-sized|NA|TRBV28|TRBJ2-6
TGTGCCAGCAGCACCCCGTTGGCAGGGTTTCTCGGGTCTGGGGCCAACGTCCTGACTTTC
CASSTPLAGFLGSGANVLTF
>NA|NA|TRBV9|TRBJ1-6
TGTGCCAGCAGCGTAAGGGATACCTATAATTCACCCCTCCACTTT
CASSVRDTYNSPLHF
>NA|TRBD2|TRBV6-5|TRBJ2-7
TGTGCCAGCAGCGCCGGACTAGCTGGCTACGAGCAGTACTTC
CASSAGLAGYEQYF
>NA|NA|TRBV7-9|TRBJ2-7
TGTGCCAGCAGCTTATCTACTTCCTACGAGCAGTACTTC
CASSLSTSYEQYF
>NA|NA|TRBV7-9|TRBJ2-1
TGTGCCGGCAGCCATAATTCGCCGGGCAATGAGCAGTTCTTC
CAGSHNSPGNEQFF
>NA|NA|TRBV18|TRBJ1-5
TGTGCCAGCTCCCTCTGGGCAGGGCATCAGCCCCAGCATTTT
CASSLWAGHQPQHF
>NA|NA|TRBV30|TRBJ2-5
TGTGCCTTCGACGGGCAGTTGTCCCAAGAGACCCAGTACTTC
CAFDGQLSQETQYF
>NA|TRBD1|TRBV5-1|TRBJ2-1
TGCGCCAGCAGCAGGGGACAGGGGGCGCGATACAATGAGCAGTTCTTC
CASSRGQGARYNEQFF
>few|TRBD1|TRBV7-2|TRBJ1-3
TGTGCCAGCAGCTTGACAGGGGGGAACTCTGGAAACACCATATATTTT
CASSLTGGNSGNTIYF
>NA|NA|TRBV6-1|TRBJ1-2
TGTGCCAGCAATTATGGGGGCTACACCTTC
CASNYGGYTF
>few|NA|TRBV30|TRBJ1-5
TGTGCCTGGAGTGTAATAGACAGCAATCAGCCCCAGCATTTT
CAWSVIDSNQPQHF
>NA|TRBD1|TRBV12-5|TRBJ1-2
TGTGCTAGTGGGAAAACTAGGGACAGGGACTATGGCTACACCTTC
CASGKTRDRDYGYTF
>NA|NA|TRBV2|TRBJ1-2
TGTGCCAGCACTGAGGGTTCCGGCTACACCTTC
CASTEGSGYTF
>NA|NA|TRBV28|TRBJ2-3
TGTGCCAGCAGTTTTAAGTCCCTCACAGATACGCAGTATTTT
CASSFKSLTDTQYF
>NA|NA|TRBV18|TRBJ2-3
TGTGCCAGCTCACCACGGAGTCCCTCCACAGATACGCAGTATTTT
CASSPRSPSTDTQYF
>NA|NA|TRBV7-8|TRBJ2-1
TGTGCCAGCAGCTTACCGGACGCTCAGGTGAATGAGCAGTTCTTC
CASSLPDAQVNEQFF
>once|NA|TRBV7-8|TRBJ2-3
TGCGCCAGCAGCGGGACAGATGAAGATACGCAGTATTTT
CASSGTDEDTQYF
>once|NA|TRBV9|TRBJ1-4
TGTGCCAGCAGCGTAGAGGTGGGCTCCTACGAAAAACTGTTTTTT
CASSVEVGSYEKLFF